The subject of this entry is one T cell receptor (beta chain). This record belongs to a study of cytomegalovirus exposure and HLA in healthy donors. The PCR made use of 60 Vbeta and 13 Jbeta primers. The method was immunoSEQ multiplex PCR; TCRdb's version includes in-frame clones alone and lacks a portion of them. The table shows roughly 110,000 clones, with roughly 71% occurring only once. Unrecorded immune exposures were likely, despite nominal health at sampling. Sequenced: PBMCs. This TCR came from a man between 18 and 35 years old in good health and CMV-seropositive.

The CDR3 region is CASSQDNEKLFF. In DNA, the CDR3 is TGTGCCAGCAGCCAGGATAATGAAAAACTGTTTTTT. The chain combines TRBV5-5 with TRBJ1-4, with unresolved D. Germline-derived CDR1 and CDR2 are SGHKS and YYEKEE (reference sequence). This CDR3 region has 12 residues. Trimming removed 4 bases from V and 4 bases from J, with 5 bases in between.